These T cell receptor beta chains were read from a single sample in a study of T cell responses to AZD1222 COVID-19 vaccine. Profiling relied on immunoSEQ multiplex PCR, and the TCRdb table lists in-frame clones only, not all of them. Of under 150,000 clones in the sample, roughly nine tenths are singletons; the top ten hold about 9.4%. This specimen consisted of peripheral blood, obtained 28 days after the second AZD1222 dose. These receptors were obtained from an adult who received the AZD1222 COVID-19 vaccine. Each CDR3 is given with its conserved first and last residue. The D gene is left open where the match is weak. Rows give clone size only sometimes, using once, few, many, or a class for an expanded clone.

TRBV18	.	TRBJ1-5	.	TGTGCCAGCTCCCCCCAGTACCCCAATCAGCCCCAGCATTTT	CASSPQYPNQPQHF
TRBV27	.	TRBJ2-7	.	TGTGCCAGCAGTAGGGTAAGAGGTTCGTGGAACGAGCAGTACTTC	CASSRVRGSWNEQYF
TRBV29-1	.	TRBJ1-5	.	TGCAGCGTTGCCGATGGGATGTTAGGACGTCAGCCCCAGCATTTT	CSVADGMLGRQPQHF
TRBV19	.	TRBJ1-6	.	TGTGCCAGTGGGCACCCTTGGACCAGGGCGGGCAATTCACCCCTCCACTTT	CASGHPWTRAGNSPLHF
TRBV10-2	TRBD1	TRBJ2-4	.	TGCGCCAGCAGCTGGGTCGGACAGGCTTCGGCCAAAAACATTCAGTACTTC	CASSWVGQASAKNIQYF
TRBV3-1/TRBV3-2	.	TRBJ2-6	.	TGTGCCAGCAGCCCGCGGCAGGGTAGCTCTGGGGCCAACGTCCTGACTTTC	CASSPRQGSSGANVLTF
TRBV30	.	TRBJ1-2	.	TGTGCCTGGAGGGATGACAGCCCCAATGGCTACACCTTC	CAWRDDSPNGYTF
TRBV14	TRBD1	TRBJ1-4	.	TGTGCCAGCAGCCAAGAAACAGGGGTAGGCGAAAAACTGTTTTTT	CASSQETGVGEKLFF
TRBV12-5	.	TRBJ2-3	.	TGTGCTAGTGGTTTGGCCCCTCCAGGAGATACGCAGTATTTT	CASGLAPPGDTQYF
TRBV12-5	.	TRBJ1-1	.	TGTGCTAGTGGTTTGCCTCAGGGTGAAGCTTTCTTT	CASGLPQGEAFF
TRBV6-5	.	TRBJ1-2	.	TGTGCCAGCGTTCGGGGGGGCGCAGGAGGCTACACCTTC	CASVRGGAGGYTF
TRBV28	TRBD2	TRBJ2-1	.	TGTGCCAGCAGTCGGACTAGCGGGGGGGCCAATGAGCAGTTCTTC	CASSRTSGGANEQFF
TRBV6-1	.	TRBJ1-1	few	TGTGCCAGCAGTGAAGCCACGGATACTGAAGCTTTCTTT	CASSEATDTEAFF
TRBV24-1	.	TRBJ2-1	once	TGTGCCACCAGGTCCGGGCAAGAGCAGTTCTTC	CATRSGQEQFF
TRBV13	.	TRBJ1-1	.	TGTGCCAGCAGGTCCGGACCGTCGAACACTGAAGCTTTCTTT	CASRSGPSNTEAFF
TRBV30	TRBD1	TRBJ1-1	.	TGTGCCTGGAGTGTGACAGGGGAAGCTTTCTTT	CAWSVTGEAFF
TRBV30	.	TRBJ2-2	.	TGTGCCTGGAGTGAGGATCCGTCCGGGGAGCTGTTTTTT	CAWSEDPSGELFF
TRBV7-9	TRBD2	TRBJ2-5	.	TGTGCCAGCAGCTTAGTGCTAGCGGACCAAGAGACCCAGTACTTC	CASSLVLADQETQYF
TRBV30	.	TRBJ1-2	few	TGTGCCTGGACGAGAGGACAGAGAAGAGATGGCTACACCTTC	CAWTRGQRRDGYTF
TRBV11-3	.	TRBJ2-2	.	TGTGCCAGCAGCTCGGGGGACATTAGACATCCGAACACCGGGGAGCTGTTTTTT	CASSSGDIRHPNTGELFF
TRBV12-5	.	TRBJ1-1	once	TGTGCTAGTGGTTTTTCAGCGCGGAACACTGAAGCTTTCTTT	CASGFSARNTEAFF
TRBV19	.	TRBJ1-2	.	TGTGCCAGTATTCCTATGATGGGGAGCAACTATGGCTACACCTTC	CASIPMMGSNYGYTF
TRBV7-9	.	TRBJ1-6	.	TGTGCCAGCAGCTTAGAGGGGTTGAAGGCTTCACCCCTCCACTTT	CASSLEGLKASPLHF
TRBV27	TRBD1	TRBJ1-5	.	TGTGCCAGCAGTTTACAGGGGGACGGTCAGCCCCAGCATTTT	CASSLQGDGQPQHF
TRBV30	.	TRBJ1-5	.	TGTGCCTGGAGTGTACAAGGGAATCAGCCCCAGCATTTT	CAWSVQGNQPQHF
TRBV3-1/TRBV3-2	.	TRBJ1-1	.	TGTGCCAGCAGCCAGGCAAGTGGGGCGAACACTGAAGCTTTCTTT	CASSQASGANTEAFF
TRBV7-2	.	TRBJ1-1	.	TGTGCCAGCAGCTTTGACACTGAAGCTTTCTTT	CASSFDTEAFF
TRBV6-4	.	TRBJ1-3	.	TGTGCCAGCAGTTCCAGGGCCGGAAACACCATATATTTT	CASSSRAGNTIYF
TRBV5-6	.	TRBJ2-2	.	TGTGCCAGCAGCTTGGAATTGGACTGGACGGGGGTCACCGGGGAGCTGTTTTTT	CASSLELDWTGVTGELFF
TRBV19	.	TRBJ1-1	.	TGTGCCAGTAGTATAGCTGGCAATGAGAACACTGAAGCTTTCTTT	CASSIAGNENTEAFF
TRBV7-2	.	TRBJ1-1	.	TGTGCCAGCAGCTTATTATCGGCTCGGGTCACTGAAGCTTTCTTT	CASSLLSARVTEAFF
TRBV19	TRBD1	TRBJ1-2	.	TGTGCCAGTACCCCGGACAGGGCTTACGGCTACACCTTC	CASTPDRAYGYTF
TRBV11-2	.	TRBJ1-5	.	TGTGCCAGCAGCTTAGATCGCCGTGGAGGGAATCAGCCCCAGCATTTT	CASSLDRRGGNQPQHF
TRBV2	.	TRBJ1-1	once	TGTGCCAGCAGAGGGGCCCGGGGGGACACTGAAGCTTTCTTT	CASRGARGDTEAFF
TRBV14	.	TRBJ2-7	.	TGTGCCAGCAGCCAAGTCTGGACCCCCTACGAGCAGTACTTC	CASSQVWTPYEQYF
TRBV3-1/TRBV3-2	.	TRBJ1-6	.	TGTGCCAGCAGCCAAGCCCTGAGCTCCTATAATTCACCCCTCCACTTT	CASSQALSSYNSPLHF
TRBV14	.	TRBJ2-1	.	TGTGCCAGCAGCCAAGGATCTGGATTCACGGGTGAGCAGTTCTTC	CASSQGSGFTGEQFF
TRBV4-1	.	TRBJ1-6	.	TGCGCCAGCAGCTCAGGCGGGGGAATCTCCTATAATTCACCCCTCCACTTT	CASSSGGGISYNSPLHF
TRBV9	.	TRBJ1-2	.	TGTGCCAGCAGCGTAGCAGGGCGGTCCTATGGCTACACCTTC	CASSVAGRSYGYTF
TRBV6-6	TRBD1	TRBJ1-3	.	TGTGCCAGCAGTCTATATAGGGGGCCACAAGCTGGAAACACCATATATTTT	CASSLYRGPQAGNTIYF
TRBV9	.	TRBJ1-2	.	TGTGCCAGCAGATCGGACAGATTCTATGGCTACACCTTC	CASRSDRFYGYTF
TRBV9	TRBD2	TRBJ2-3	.	TGTGCCGGAGCTAGCGGGAGCACAGATACGCAGTATTTT	CAGASGSTDTQYF
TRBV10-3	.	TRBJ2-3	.	TGTGCCATCAGCTCGGGTGGGCTCGACACAGATACGCAGTATTTT	CAISSGGLDTDTQYF
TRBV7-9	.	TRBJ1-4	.	TGTGCCAGCAGCTTAGCGTTCGGCACTAATGAAAAACTGTTTTTT	CASSLAFGTNEKLFF
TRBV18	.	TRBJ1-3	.	TGTGCCAGCTCACCAGGAGGGCCGCGCTCTGGAAACACCATATATTTT	CASSPGGPRSGNTIYF
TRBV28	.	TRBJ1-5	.	TGTGCCAGCAGGGAACTCGACAGGAGCAATCAGCCCCAGCATTTT	CASRELDRSNQPQHF
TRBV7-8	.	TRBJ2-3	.	TGTGCCAGCAGCCTACCGCCGGGGTGGATAATTGATACGCAGTATTTT	CASSLPPGWIIDTQYF